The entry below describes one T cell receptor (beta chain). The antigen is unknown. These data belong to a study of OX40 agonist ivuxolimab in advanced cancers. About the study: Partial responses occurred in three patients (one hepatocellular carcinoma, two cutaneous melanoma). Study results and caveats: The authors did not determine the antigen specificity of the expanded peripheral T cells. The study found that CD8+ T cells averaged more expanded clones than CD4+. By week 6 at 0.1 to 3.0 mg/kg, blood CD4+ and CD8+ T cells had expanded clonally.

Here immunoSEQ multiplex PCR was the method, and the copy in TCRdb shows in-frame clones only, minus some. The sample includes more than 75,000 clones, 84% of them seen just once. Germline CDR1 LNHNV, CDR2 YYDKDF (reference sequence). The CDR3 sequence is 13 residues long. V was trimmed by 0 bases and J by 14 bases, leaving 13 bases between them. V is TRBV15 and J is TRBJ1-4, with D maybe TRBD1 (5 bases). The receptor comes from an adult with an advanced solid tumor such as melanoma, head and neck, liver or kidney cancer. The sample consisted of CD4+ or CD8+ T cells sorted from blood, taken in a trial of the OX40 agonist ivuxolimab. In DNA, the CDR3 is TGTGCCACCAGCAGAGATCAAGGGGCTGAGCTGTTTTTT. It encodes CATSRDQGAELFF.